This TCR beta chain was observed in a study of CD8 T cells in Susac syndrome. General observations from the study: The study conceded that relatively few individuals underwent its TCR sequencing and HLA analysis.

The ends were cut back, 6 bases at V and 7 bases at J, with 12 bases in the middle. CDR1 SEHNR and CDR2 FQNEAQ come from the germline V gene (reference sequence). The CDR3 loop spans 12 amino acids. A remark on this clonotype: Its antigen is not identified.

The RNA, about 0.5 to 1 ug, was put through reverse transcription using random hexamers. An immunoSEQ multiplex PCR generated amplified TCR beta CDR3 products spanning 54 Vbeta and 13 Jbeta. TCRdb itself ran the immunoSEQ multiplex PCR reads through MiXCR, one entry per CDR3 protein. Of more than 250,000 distinct CDR3 sequences in the sample, 90% to 95% are singletons; the top ten hold roughly 0.064%. CD8+ and CD4+ T cells circulating in blood were sequenced for TCR beta. The multiple sclerosis controls, all treatment-naive patients, had relapsing-remitting disease that was stable or active. This chain connects TRBV7-9 to TRBJ2-5; no firm D call. The sequence was collected from a human donor with multiple sclerosis. Material: CD4+ T cells from PBMCs. The CDR3 loop is CASSLQVGTQYF. The CDR3 DNA sequence: TGTGCCAGCAGTCTTCAAGTTGGGACCCAGTACTTC. The variable domain in full, completed from reference TRBV7-9 and TRBJ2-5, reads DTGVSQNPRHKITKRGQNVTFRCDPISEHNRLYWYRQTLGQGPEFLTYFQNEAQLEKSRLLSDRFSAERPKGSFSTLEIQRTEQGDSAMYLCASSLQVGTQYFGPGTRLLVL.